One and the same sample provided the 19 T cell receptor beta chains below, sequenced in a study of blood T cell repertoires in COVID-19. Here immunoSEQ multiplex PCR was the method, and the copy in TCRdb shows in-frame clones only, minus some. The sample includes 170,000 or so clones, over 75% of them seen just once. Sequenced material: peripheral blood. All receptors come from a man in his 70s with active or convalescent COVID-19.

The DNA for the CDR3 is TGCGCCAGCAGCGCCGACAATAGCTACGAGCAGTACTTC. It is translated as CASSADNSYEQYF. This chain links TRBV5-1 with TRBJ2-7, with D unclear. This CDR3 contains 13 residues. The V gene lost 4 bases and the J gene lost 3 bases, with 11 bases spanning the gap. Germline loops: CDR1 SGHRS, CDR2 YFSETQ.

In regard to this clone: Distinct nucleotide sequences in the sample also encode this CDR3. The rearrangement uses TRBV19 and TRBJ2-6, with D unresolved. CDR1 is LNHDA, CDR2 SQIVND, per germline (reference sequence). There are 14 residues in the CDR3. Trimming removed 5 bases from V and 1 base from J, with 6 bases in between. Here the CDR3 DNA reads TGTGCCAGTAGTCCCGGTTCTGGGGCCAACGTCCTGACTTTC. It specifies CASSPGSGANVLTF.

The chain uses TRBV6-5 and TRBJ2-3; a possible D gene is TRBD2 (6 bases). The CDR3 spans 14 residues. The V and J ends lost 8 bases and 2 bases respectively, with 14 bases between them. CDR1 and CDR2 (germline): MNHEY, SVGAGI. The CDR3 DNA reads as TGTGCCAGCGGAGATAGCGGAGCCACAGATACGCAGTATTTT. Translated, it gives CASGDSGATDTQYF.

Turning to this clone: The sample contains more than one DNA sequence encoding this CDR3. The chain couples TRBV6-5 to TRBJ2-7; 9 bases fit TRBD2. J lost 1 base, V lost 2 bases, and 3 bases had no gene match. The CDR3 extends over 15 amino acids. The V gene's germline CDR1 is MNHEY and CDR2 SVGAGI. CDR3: CASSYSSGGSYEQYF. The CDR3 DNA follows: TGTGCCAGCAGTTACAGTAGCGGGGGATCCTACGAGCAGTACTTC.

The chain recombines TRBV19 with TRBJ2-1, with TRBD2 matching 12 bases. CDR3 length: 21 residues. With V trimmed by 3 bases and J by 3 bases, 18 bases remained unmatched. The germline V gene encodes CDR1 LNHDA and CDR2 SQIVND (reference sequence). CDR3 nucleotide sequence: TGTGCCAGTAGTATTACTGGGTTCGGGCTAGCGGGGGGGCCGTTCTACAATGAGCAGTTCTTC. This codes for CASSITGFGLAGGPFYNEQFF.

The CDR3 loop is CASSLQFNTEAFF. As DNA, the CDR3 is TGTGCCAGCAGTCTTCAGTTTAACACTGAAGCTTTCTTT. The chain carries TRBV12-3 or TRBV12-4 and TRBJ1-1; D gene uncertain. V was clipped by 5 bases and J by 2 bases, with 9 bases between them. This CDR3 is built from 13 residues.

The CDR3 sequence is CASSEFPGGGETQYF. CDR3 bases: TGTGCCAGCAGTGAATTTCCAGGGGGCGGGGAGACCCAGTACTTC. J is TRBJ2-5 and V is TRBV6-1; TRBD1 matches at 8 bases. The CDR3 spans 15 residues. V trimming: 2 bases; J trimming: 5 bases; junction bases outside the gene matches: 7. CDR1 and CDR2 from the germline V gene are MNHNS and SASEGT.

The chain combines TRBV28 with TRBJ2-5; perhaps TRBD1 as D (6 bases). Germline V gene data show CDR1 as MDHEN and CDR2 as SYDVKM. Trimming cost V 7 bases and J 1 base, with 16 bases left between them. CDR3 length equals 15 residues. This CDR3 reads CASISGDGIQETQYF. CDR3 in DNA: TGTGCCAGCATCTCAGGGGACGGAATCCAAGAGACCCAGTACTTC. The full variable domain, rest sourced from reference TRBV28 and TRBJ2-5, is DVKVTQSSRYLVKRTGEKVFLECVQDMDHENMFWYRQDPGLGLRLIYFSYDVKMKEKGDIPEGYSVSREKKERFSLILESASTNQTSMYLCASISGDGIQETQYFGPGTRLLVL.

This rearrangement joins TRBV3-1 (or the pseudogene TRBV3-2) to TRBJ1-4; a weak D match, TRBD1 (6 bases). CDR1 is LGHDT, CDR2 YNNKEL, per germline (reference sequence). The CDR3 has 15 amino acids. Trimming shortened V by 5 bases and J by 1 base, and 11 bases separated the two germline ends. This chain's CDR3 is CASSSQGQTNEKLFF. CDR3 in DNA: TGTGCCAGCAGCTCACAGGGACAAACTAATGAAAAACTGTTTTTT.

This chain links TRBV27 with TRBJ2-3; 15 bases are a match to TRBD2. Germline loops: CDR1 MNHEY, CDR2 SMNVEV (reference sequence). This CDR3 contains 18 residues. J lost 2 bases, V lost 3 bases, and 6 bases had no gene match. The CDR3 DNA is TGTGCCAGCAGTTTGTTGGGACTAGCGGGGGGATACACAGATACGCAGTATTTT. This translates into CASSLLGLAGGYTDTQYF.

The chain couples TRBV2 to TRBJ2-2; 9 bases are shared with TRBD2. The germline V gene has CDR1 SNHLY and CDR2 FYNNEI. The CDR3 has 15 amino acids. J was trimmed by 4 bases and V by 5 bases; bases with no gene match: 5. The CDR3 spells CASSLTSGFTGELFF. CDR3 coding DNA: TGTGCCAGCAGTCTAACTAGCGGGTTCACCGGGGAGCTGTTTTTT.

CDR3 nucleotides: TGCGCCAGCAGCCGAGGTGGCTCCTATAATTCACCCCTCCACTTT. It codes for CASSRGGSYNSPLHF. The chain couples TRBV4-3 to TRBJ1-6; no clear D gene. V lost 4 bases to trimming and J lost 0 bases, with 7 bases between them. Germline assignment: CDR1 LGHNA and CDR2 YSLEER. This CDR3 is 15 amino acids long.

CDR3: CASSVAVGEADTQYF. In DNA, the CDR3 is TGTGCCAGCAGCGTAGCGGTAGGGGAGGCAGATACGCAGTATTTT. V usage is TRBV9 and J usage is TRBJ2-3; TRBD2 might be the D (6 bases). Trimming shortened V by 0 bases and J by 4 bases, and 12 bases separated the two germline ends. CDR3 length equals 15 residues. CDR1 SGDLS and CDR2 YYNGEE come from the germline V gene.

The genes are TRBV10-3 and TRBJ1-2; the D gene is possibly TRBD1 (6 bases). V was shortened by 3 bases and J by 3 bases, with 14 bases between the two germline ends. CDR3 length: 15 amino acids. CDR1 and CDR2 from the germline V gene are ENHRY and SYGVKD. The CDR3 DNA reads TGTGCCATCAGTGAAAGCCGGGACAAAGACTATGGCTACACCTTC. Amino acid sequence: CAISESRDKDYGYTF.

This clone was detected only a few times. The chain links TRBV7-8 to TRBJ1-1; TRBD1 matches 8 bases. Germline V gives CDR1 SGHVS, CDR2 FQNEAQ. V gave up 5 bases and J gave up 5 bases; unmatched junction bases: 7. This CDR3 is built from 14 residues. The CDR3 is CASSPGQGWTEAFF. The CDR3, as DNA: TGTGCCAGCAGCCCCGGACAGGGCTGGACTGAAGCTTTCTTT. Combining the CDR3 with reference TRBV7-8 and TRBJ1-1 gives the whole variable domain GAGVSQSPRYKVAKRGQDVALRCDPISGHVSLFWYQQALGQGPEFLTYFQNEAQLDKSGLPSDRFFAERPEGSVSTLKIQRTQQEDSAVYLCASSPGQGWTEAFFGQGTRLTVV.

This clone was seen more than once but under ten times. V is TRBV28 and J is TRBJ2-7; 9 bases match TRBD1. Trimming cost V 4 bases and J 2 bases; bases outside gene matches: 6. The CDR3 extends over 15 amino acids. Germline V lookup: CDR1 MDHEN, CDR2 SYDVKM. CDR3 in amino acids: CASSYLGTGTYEQYF. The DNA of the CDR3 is TGTGCCAGCAGTTATTTGGGGACAGGGACCTACGAGCAGTACTTC.

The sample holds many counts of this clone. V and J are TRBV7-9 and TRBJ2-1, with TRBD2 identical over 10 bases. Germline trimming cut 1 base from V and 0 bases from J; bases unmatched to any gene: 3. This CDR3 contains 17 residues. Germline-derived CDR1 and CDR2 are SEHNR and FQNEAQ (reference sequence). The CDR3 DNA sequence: TGTGCCAGCAGCTTAGGTAGCGGGGGGCCCTCCTACAATGAGCAGTTCTTC. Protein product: CASSLGSGGPSYNEQFF.

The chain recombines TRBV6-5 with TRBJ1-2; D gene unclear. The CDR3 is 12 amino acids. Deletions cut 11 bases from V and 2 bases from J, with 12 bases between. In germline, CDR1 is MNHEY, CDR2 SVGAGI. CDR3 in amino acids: CAALRVNYGYTF. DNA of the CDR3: TGTGCCGCCCTCCGGGTCAACTATGGCTACACCTTC.

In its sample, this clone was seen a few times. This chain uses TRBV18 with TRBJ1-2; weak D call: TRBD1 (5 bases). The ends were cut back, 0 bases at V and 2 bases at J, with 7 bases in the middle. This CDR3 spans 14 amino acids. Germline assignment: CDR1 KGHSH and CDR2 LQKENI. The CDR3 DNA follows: TGTGCCAGCTCACCACCTCAGGGCAACTATGGCTACACCTTC. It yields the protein CASSPPQGNYGYTF.